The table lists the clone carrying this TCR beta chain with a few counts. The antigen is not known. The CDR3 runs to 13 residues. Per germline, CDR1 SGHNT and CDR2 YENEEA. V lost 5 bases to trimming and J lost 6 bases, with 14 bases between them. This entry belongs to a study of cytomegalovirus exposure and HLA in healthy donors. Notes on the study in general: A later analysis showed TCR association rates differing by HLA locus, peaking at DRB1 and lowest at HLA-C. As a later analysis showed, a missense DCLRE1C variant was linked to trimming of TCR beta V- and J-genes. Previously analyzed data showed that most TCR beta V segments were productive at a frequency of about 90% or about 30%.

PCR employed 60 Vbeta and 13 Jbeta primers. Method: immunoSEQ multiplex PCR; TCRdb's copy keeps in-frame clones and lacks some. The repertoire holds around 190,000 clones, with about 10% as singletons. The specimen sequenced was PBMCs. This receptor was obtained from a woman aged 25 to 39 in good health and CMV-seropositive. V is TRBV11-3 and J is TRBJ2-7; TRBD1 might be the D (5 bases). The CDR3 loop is CASSAFSRGEQYF. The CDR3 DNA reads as TGTGCCAGCAGCGCATTCAGTAGGGGCGAGCAGTACTTC.